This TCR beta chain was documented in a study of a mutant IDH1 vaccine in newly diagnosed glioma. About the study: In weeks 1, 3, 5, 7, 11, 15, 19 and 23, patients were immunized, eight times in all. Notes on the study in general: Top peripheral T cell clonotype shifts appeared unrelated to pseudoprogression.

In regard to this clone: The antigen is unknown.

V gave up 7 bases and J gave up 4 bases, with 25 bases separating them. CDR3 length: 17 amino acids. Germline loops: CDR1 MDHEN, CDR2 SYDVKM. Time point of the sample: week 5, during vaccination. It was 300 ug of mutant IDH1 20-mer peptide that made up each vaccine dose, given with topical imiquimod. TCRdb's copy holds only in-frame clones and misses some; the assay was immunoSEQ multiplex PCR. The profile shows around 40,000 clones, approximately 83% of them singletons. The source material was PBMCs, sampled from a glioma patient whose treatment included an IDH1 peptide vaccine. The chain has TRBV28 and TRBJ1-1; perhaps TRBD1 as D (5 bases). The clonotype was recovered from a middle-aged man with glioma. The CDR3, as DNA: TGTGCCAGCAACCTTGGGGCAGGCCCGTTCTGGGTCACTGAAGCTTTCTTT. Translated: CASNLGAGPFWVTEAFF.